This record concerns one T cell receptor beta chain sequence. This sample is part of a study of blood T cell repertoires in COVID-19. Study information: Researchers got acute and convalescent COVID-19 samples from the United States, Italy and Spain. T cells, B-cell-depleted T cells, or PBMCs supplied cDNA or gDNA.

Per the study methods: By means of reference gene primer amplification, nucleated cell counts were estimated. Only in-frame clones appear in the TCRdb table, and some are missing; sequencing was by immunoSEQ multiplex PCR. D and trimming come from the DNA, and the V and J calls and clone size come from that table. The data hold about 270,000 clones, with around four fifths observed a single time. This TCR came from a woman between 50 and 59 years old with active or convalescent COVID-19. Sequencing input: peripheral blood.

This CDR3 reads CASSSGWDSQNYGYTF. The CDR3 nucleotides are TGTGCCAGCAGCTCTGGTTGGGACAGCCAAAACTATGGCTACACCTTC. This chain joins TRBV11-2 and TRBJ1-2, with TRBD1 identical over 7 bases. Germline V CDR1 and CDR2: SGHAT, FQNNGV. The CDR3 has 16 residues. Trimming at V came to 4 bases and at J to 2 bases, leaving 10 bases not matched to a gene.